One and the same sample provided the 27 T cell receptor beta chains below, sequenced in a study of shared clonotypes between healthy human individuals. Assay: immunoSEQ multiplex PCR; the TCRdb copy retains only in-frame clones and omits some. This table has some 470,000 clones, less than 80% appearing once. Sequencing was performed on PBMCs. These receptors came from a woman in her 40s in good health. Some clones in this sample may be carry-over from other donors' samples.

This chain links TRBV4-3 with TRBJ1-2; tentatively, D is TRBD1 (6 bases). V was shortened by 3 bases and J by 6 bases, with 14 bases between the two germline ends. CDR1 is LGHNA, CDR2 YSLEER, per germline. CDR3 length: 14 amino acids. CDR3 sequence reads: CASSQRDRHDGYTF. As DNA, the CDR3 is TGCGCCAGCAGCCAGAGAGACAGGCACGATGGCTACACCTTC.

This chain uses TRBV4-3 with TRBJ1-2, with D possibly being TRBD1 (6 bases). This CDR3 region has 14 residues. V gave up 2 bases and J gave up 7 bases, with 14 bases separating them. From germline, CDR1 is LGHNA and CDR2 YSLEER. CDR3 sequence: CASSQSAGARGYTF. The CDR3 DNA is TGCGCCAGCAGCCAATCCGCGGGGGCGCGTGGCTACACCTTC.

The CDR3 protein is CASTSLWGGGQETQYF. As DNA, the CDR3 is TGTGCCAGCACCTCGCTCTGGGGGGGTGGCCAAGAGACCCAGTACTTC. This chain links TRBV6-6 with TRBJ2-5; 7 nucleotides align to TRBD2. CDR1 is MNHNY and CDR2 is SVGAGI in the germline V gene (reference sequence). The length of the CDR3 is 16 residues. V shed 7 bases, J shed 1 base, and the junction held 12 bases outside the gene matches.

J is TRBJ2-5 and V is TRBV28; 7 bases match TRBD2. This CDR3 is built from 15 residues. Germline trimming cut 3 bases from V and 3 bases from J; bases unmatched to any gene: 7. From germline, CDR1 is MDHEN and CDR2 SYDVKM. Written as DNA, the CDR3 is TGTGCCAGCAGTTTTTATTGGGGGGGGGAAGAGACCCAGTACTTC. Translation gives CASSFYWGGEETQYF.

The V and J genes are TRBV30 and TRBJ2-5; D gene uncertain. The end of the DNA is better explained by TRBJ2-7, so the J call may be wrong. This CDR3 has 10 residues. CDR1 is GTSNPN, CDR2 SVGIG, per germline (reference sequence). CDR3 bases: TGTGCCTGCGGTGACTACGAGCAGTACTTC. Translating gives CACGDYEQYF.

The J gene is TRBJ2-1, the V gene TRBV19; D gene unclear. The CDR3 is made up of 13 amino acids. Trimming cost V 3 bases and J 4 bases, with 7 bases left between them. Per the germline V gene, CDR1 is LNHDA and CDR2 is SQIVND (reference sequence). The CDR3 loop is CASSIDGYNEQFF. The CDR3 nucleotides are TGTGCCAGTAGTATCGACGGTTACAATGAGCAGTTCTTC.

This chain joins TRBV7-8 and TRBJ1-5, with a tentative D call TRBD1 (6 bases). In germline, CDR1 is SGHVS, CDR2 FQNEAQ. The CDR3 extends over 14 amino acids. V was trimmed by 4 bases and J by 1 base, leaving 8 bases between them. The CDR3 spells CASSWGQSNQPQHF. CDR3 nucleotides: TGTGCCAGCAGCTGGGGACAAAGCAATCAGCCCCAGCATTTT.

The CDR3 loop is CASSHQQGYYNSPLHF. The CDR3 region has the DNA TGTGCCAGCAGCCACCAGCAGGGTTACTATAATTCACCCCTCCACTTT. This sequence joins TRBV5-6 and TRBJ1-6; tentatively, D is TRBD1 (5 bases). The CDR3 extends over 16 amino acids. Germline-derived CDR1 and CDR2 are SGHDT and YYEEEE. The ends were cut back, 4 bases at V and 3 bases at J, with 14 bases in the middle.

In the case of this clone: A far larger clone is a single base away, which makes a read error likely. The chain employs TRBV7-9 and TRBJ1-2; D uncertain. CDR3 length: 14 amino acids. From germline, CDR1 is SEHNR and CDR2 FQNEAQ (reference sequence). CDR3 sequence reads: CASSLAVANYDYTF. The CDR3 region has the DNA TGTGCCAGCAGCTTAGCCGTGGCTAACTATGACTACACCTTC.

The chain employs TRBV2 and TRBJ1-2; no clear D gene. This CDR3 is 13 amino acids long. CDR1 is SNHLY, CDR2 FYNNEI, per germline. Between the trimmed V and J ends, which lost 2 bases and 8 bases, there was a span of 12 bases. The chain's CDR3 is CASSESGYDGYTF. The DNA of the CDR3 is TGTGCCAGCAGTGAATCAGGCTATGACGGCTACACCTTC.

This clone was observed a single time. The V and J genes are TRBV4-2 and TRBJ2-2; possibly TRBD1 for D (6 bases). V shed 0 bases and J shed 6 bases, with 11 bases lying between them. The CDR3 loop spans 15 amino acids. Germline assignment: CDR1 LGHNA and CDR2 YNFKEQ. This chain's CDR3 is CASSQDQWGPGELFF. The CDR3 DNA is TGTGCCAGCAGCCAAGATCAGTGGGGGCCCGGGGAGCTGTTTTTT.

Remarks on this clone: This likely came from a read error, as a far larger clone is one base away. The chain has TRBV25-1 and TRBJ2-3; possibly TRBD1 for D (5 bases). V shed 5 bases and J shed 10 bases, with 19 bases lying between them. The CDR3 is 14 amino acids. CDR1 and CDR2 (germline): MGHDK, SYGVNS. CDR3 residues: CASSLTAPTEPQYF. The CDR3 coding sequence is TGTGCCAGCAGTTTGACAGCCCCCACCGAGCCGCAGTATTTT.

Comment on this clone: The likely explanation is a read error, given a far larger clone one base away. Different DNA sequences within this sample yield the same CDR3. The chain links TRBV6-5 to TRBJ1-6, with D maybe TRBD1 (6 bases). Germline V gene lookup returns CDR1 MNHEY and CDR2 SVGAGI. This CDR3 is 14 amino acids long. The CDR3 protein is CASSYSGGSSPLHF. CDR3 DNA: TGTGCCAGCAGCTACTCGGGGGGCTCTTCACCCCTCCACTTT.

This rearrangement joins TRBV18 to TRBJ2-7; D gene unclear. The CDR3 covers 12 residues. Germline CDR1 reads KGHSH; CDR2 reads LQKENI. With 3 bases removed from V and 7 bases from J, the gap between germline ends came to 10 bases. CDR3 residues: CASSPDETEQYF. DNA of the CDR3: TGTGCCAGCTCACCCGACGAGACGGAGCAGTACTTC.

In its sample, this clone was seen a few times. The junction departs from the called germline gene at one end, perhaps through a read error. Other nucleotide sequences in the sample specify the same CDR3. CDR3 DNA sequence: TGTGCTAGCTCACCAGGGGCGAACACCGGGGAGCTGTTTTTT. It is translated as CASSPGANTGELFF. The chain has TRBV18 and TRBJ2-2, with TRBD1 as a possible D gene (6 bases). CDR1 is KGHSH and CDR2 is LQKENI in the germline V gene. The CDR3 extends over 14 amino acids.

This clone has just a few counts. The chain uses TRBV5-1 and TRBJ2-6; TRBD1 matches at 8 bases. Germline lookup yields CDR1 SGHRS and CDR2 YFSETQ. Losses at the gene ends were 4 bases for V and 1 base for J; bases not matched to a gene: 1. This CDR3 region has 15 residues. The CDR3 DNA is TGCGCCAGCAGCCGGACAGGGTCTGGGGCCAACGTCCTGACTTTC. As protein: CASSRTGSGANVLTF.

The chain has TRBV6-5 and TRBJ2-1, with D tentatively TRBD2 (6 bases). Looked up from germline, CDR1 is MNHEY and CDR2 is SVGAGI. The CDR3 loop spans 15 amino acids. Trimming left V 4 bases short and J 7 bases short, with 17 bases between. The CDR3 protein is CASSSHTAGLNEQFF. The CDR3 DNA is TGTGCCAGCAGTTCCCACACGGCGGGATTGAATGAGCAGTTCTTC.

The chain employs TRBV9 and TRBJ2-7; unclear D gene. Germline V gene data show CDR1 as SGDLS and CDR2 as YYNGEE. Trimming stripped 0 bases from V and 6 bases from J, with 10 bases between. The length of the CDR3 is 13 residues. The CDR3 reads CASSVAAPGEQYF. CDR3 nucleotide sequence: TGTGCCAGCAGCGTAGCAGCGCCCGGCGAGCAGTACTTC.

The V gene is TRBV19, the J gene TRBJ1-2, with 9 bases that match TRBD1. Trimming cost V 4 bases and J 4 bases; bases outside gene matches: 7. In germline, CDR1 is LNHDA, CDR2 SQIVND (reference sequence). The CDR3 has 15 residues. The DNA of the CDR3 is TGTGCCAGTAGTAAGACCGGGACAGGGACCTATGGCTACACCTTC. It codes for CASSKTGTGTYGYTF.

For the CDR3, the DNA is TGCGCCAGCAGCTTAGACAGGGGGGTGTACGGCTACACCTTC. This codes for CASSLDRGVYGYTF. The V and J genes are TRBV5-1 and TRBJ1-2; 9 nucleotides match TRBD1. Germline V gene data show CDR1 as SGHRS and CDR2 as YFSETQ. V shed 2 bases, J shed 8 bases, and the junction held 7 bases outside the gene matches. The CDR3 loop spans 14 amino acids.

The chain carries TRBV9 and TRBJ1-2, with D maybe TRBD1 (6 bases). The CDR3 contains 18 residues. Trimming shortened V by 4 bases and J by 8 bases, and 30 bases separated the two germline ends. Germline CDR1 and CDR2: SGDLS and YYNGEE. The CDR3 DNA is TGTGCCAGCAGCAAAGTAGGGGGGAGGTCGATTTGGACGGAAGGCTACACCTTC. Residues: CASSKVGGRSIWTEGYTF. Drawing the rest from reference TRBV9 and TRBJ1-2, the complete variable domain is DSGVTQTPKHLITATGQRVTLRCSPRSGDLSVYWYQQSLDQGLQFLIQYYNGEERAKGNILERFSAQQFPDLHSELNLSSLELGDSALYFCASSKVGGRSIWTEGYTFGSGTRLTVV.

V is TRBV30 and J is TRBJ1-1; D gene uncertain. The CDR3 is 13 residues long. Germline V gene sequence: CDR1 GTSNPN, CDR2 SVGIG (reference sequence). Trimming removed 4 bases from V and 3 bases from J, with 12 bases in between. CDR3 in amino acids: CAWKGPSDTEAFF. CDR3 nucleotide sequence: TGTGCCTGGAAAGGACCGTCGGACACTGAAGCTTTCTTT.

The CDR3 bases are TGCGCCAGCAGCTCCAGCGGGAGAATGTCCGGGGAGCTGTTTTTT. It encodes CASSSSGRMSGELFF. The genes are TRBV5-1 and TRBJ2-2; 8 bases map to TRBD2. This CDR3 spans 15 amino acids. Trimming cost V 3 bases and J 6 bases; bases outside gene matches: 7. The germline V gene encodes CDR1 SGHRS and CDR2 YFSETQ.

This chain links TRBV9 with TRBJ2-2; maybe TRBD2 (5 bases). This CDR3 is 16 amino acids long. The V and J ends lost 4 bases and 2 bases respectively, with 15 bases between them. Germline V gives CDR1 SGDLS, CDR2 YYNGEE. The CDR3 loop is CASSPRGAPNTGELFF. CDR3 bases: TGTGCCAGCAGCCCCCGGGGAGCGCCAAACACCGGGGAGCTGTTTTTT.

The chain carries TRBV7-9 and TRBJ2-3; 12 bases are shared with TRBD2. V lost 5 bases, J lost 3 bases, and 3 bases stayed unmatched. CDR1 SEHNR and CDR2 FQNEAQ come from the germline V gene (reference sequence). There are 15 residues in the CDR3. The CDR3 region is CASSTSGRRTDTQYF. CDR3 nucleotides: TGTGCCAGCAGCACTAGCGGGAGGAGGACAGATACGCAGTATTTT.

The gene calls are TRBV6-1 and TRBJ2-7, with 11 positions matching TRBD2. After removal of 10 bases from V and 4 bases from J, the junction contained 6 bases not matched to a gene. The germline gives CDR1 MNHNS, CDR2 SASEGT. There are 13 residues in the CDR3. CDR3 in DNA: TGTGCCATCAGAGGGACTAGCGGTTACGAGCAGTACTTC. This codes for CAIRGTSGYEQYF.

J is TRBJ2-7 and V is TRBV15; TRBD1 aligns across 8 bases. CDR3 length equals 14 residues. Germline CDR1 and CDR2: LNHNV and YYDKDF (reference sequence). The V gene end was trimmed by 2 bases and the J gene end by 2 bases; junction bases not matched to a gene: 2. CDR3 sequence: CATSRPTGAYEQYF. In nucleotides, the CDR3 is TGTGCCACCAGCAGACCGACAGGGGCCTACGAGCAGTACTTC.